Each of the 20 T cell receptor beta chains below was sequenced from the same sample in a study of post-analysis software for immune sequencing data. Study-wide findings and caveats: With TRBV5-6, TRBV5-1 and TRBV20-1 included, about five TRBV segments were more frequent in patients than in controls.

The antigens these receptors bind are not known. Unique molecular identifiers were built into the TCR beta cDNA libraries. Via MiXCR, TCRdb re-called the PCR reads, giving one row per CDR3 protein. The sample carries hundreds of thousands of distinct CDR3 sequences, about 32% recorded once. Source material: blood. The receptor set was obtained from a girl aged 10-17 years with multiple sclerosis.

This clonotype was counted only a few times. The chain carries TRBV5-1 and TRBJ2-2, with 11 bases fitting TRBD2. Germline V CDR1 and CDR2: SGHRS, YFSETQ. The CDR3 spans 15 residues. V shed 3 bases and J 5 bases; nucleotides not matched to a gene: 3. CDR3 nucleotide sequence: TGCGCCAGCAGCTACGGGACTAGCGGAACCGGGGAGCTGTTTTTT. Translating gives CASSYGTSGTGELFF. Supplemented by reference TRBV5-1 and TRBJ2-2, the full variable domain reads KAGVTQTPRYLIKTRGQQVTLSCSPISGHRSVSWYQQTPGQGLQFLFEYFSETQRNKGNFPGRFSGRQFSNSRSEMNVSTLELGDSALYLCASSYGTSGTGELFFGEGSRLTVL.

This clonotype occurred a few times. The V call is TRBV29-1, the J call TRBJ2-5; D not resolved. V lost 1 base, J lost 1 base, and 19 bases lay in between. Germline V gene data show CDR1 as SQVTM and CDR2 as ANQGSEA. The CDR3 length is 17 residues. CDR3 in DNA: TGCAGCGTTGAAGGTGCCCCCGGCGACCCGGTCCAAGAGACCCAGTACTTC. It codes for CSVEGAPGDPVQETQYF.

This clonotype was observed a few times. The rearrangement joins TRBV4-1 to TRBJ1-1; perhaps TRBD1 as D (5 bases). The V and J ends lost 0 bases and 1 base respectively, with 9 bases between them. Germline-derived CDR1 and CDR2 are MGHRA and YSYEKL. This CDR3 comprises 15 residues. The CDR3 reads CASSQDIGENTEAFF. The DNA of the CDR3 is TGCGCCAGCAGCCAAGATATAGGGGAGAACACTGAAGCTTTCTTT.

The chain employs TRBV6-5 and TRBJ1-6, with unresolved D. The V gene lost 0 bases and the J gene lost 0 bases, with 12 bases spanning the gap. CDR3 length: 18 residues. CDR1 and CDR2 (germline): MNHEY, SVGAGI. The CDR3 DNA sequence: TGTGCCAGCAGTTACTCGCGCACCCCGAGCTCCTATAATTCACCCCTCCACTTT. Translating gives CASSYSRTPSSYNSPLHF.

The chain uses TRBV15 and TRBJ1-2; D is undetermined. The CDR3 has 13 residues. The germline V gene encodes CDR1 LNHNV and CDR2 YYDKDF (reference sequence). Between the trimmed V and J ends, which lost 1 base and 4 bases, there was a span of 7 bases. The CDR3 coding sequence is TGTGCCACCAGCAGAGTGGAGTTCTATGGCTACACCTTC. Protein product: CATSRVEFYGYTF.

The chain couples TRBV7-2 to TRBJ2-3; tentative D call: TRBD1 (7 bases). This CDR3 is built from 14 residues. The V end lost 5 bases, the J end lost 6 bases, and 15 bases lay between the germline ends. Germline V CDR1 and CDR2: SGHTA, FQGNSA. CDR3 sequence (DNA): TGTGCCAGCAGCCTCCAGGGGGGTGGGGATACGCAGTATTTT. Translated: CASSLQGGGDTQYF.

The rearrangement joins TRBV5-1 to TRBJ2-1, with TRBD1 as a possible D gene (6 bases). The V end was cut by 3 bases, the J end by 7 bases, with 17 bases between. The CDR3 spans 15 residues. Germline V gives CDR1 SGHRS, CDR2 YFSETQ. The CDR3, as DNA: TGCGCCAGCAGCTCGGGGACATCCGACAGGAATGAGCAGTTCTTC. This sequence encodes CASSSGTSDRNEQFF.

This clonotype was found once. J is TRBJ2-4 and V is TRBV18, with unresolved D. The J call is doubtful: the DNA matches TRBJ2-7 better. Germline-derived CDR1 and CDR2 are KGHSH and LQKENI. This CDR3 has 13 amino acids. CDR3 residues: CASSGRPTYEQYF. DNA for the CDR3: TGTGCCAGCTCGGGTAGACCCACCTACGAGCAGTACTTC.

The chain employs TRBV7-9 and TRBJ1-5, with 8 bases fitting TRBD1. The J segment lost 6 bases and the V segment lost 2 bases, leaving 12 bases of the junction unmatched. The germline CDR1 and CDR2 sequences are SEHNR and FQNEAQ (reference sequence). The CDR3 totals 17 residues. The CDR3 spells CASSLSGGQGATQPQHF. The CDR3 DNA reads as TGTGCCAGCAGCTTAAGTGGAGGCCAGGGGGCGACTCAGCCCCAGCATTTT. The full variable domain, its missing parts supplied by reference TRBV7-9 and TRBJ1-5, is DTGVSQNPRHKITKRGQNVTFRCDPISEHNRLYWYRQTLGQGPEFLTYFQNEAQLEKSRLLSDRFSAERPKGSFSTLEIQRTEQGDSAMYLCASSLSGGQGATQPQHFGDGTRLSIL.

For this clonotype: Being one base from a much bigger clone, this may be a read error. The rearrangement uses TRBV7-2 and TRBJ2-7, with a tentative D call TRBD2 (5 bases). Germline V gene data show CDR1 as SGHTA and CDR2 as FQGNSA. The CDR3 is 14 residues long. V lost 1 base to trimming and J lost 5 bases, with 12 bases between them. In nucleotides, the CDR3 is TGTGCCAGCAGCTTAGAACTAGATGTCAACGAGCAGTACGTC. The encoded protein is CASSLELDVNEQYV.

This clonotype was seen only a few times. The chain carries TRBV4-3 and TRBJ2-4; D remains ambiguous. This CDR3 is built from 16 residues. The V end was cut by 0 bases, the J end by 1 base, with 10 bases between. Germline-derived CDR1 and CDR2 are LGHNA and YSLEER. The chain's CDR3 is CASSQDRSSAKNIQYF. CDR3 nucleotide sequence: TGCGCCAGCAGCCAAGATCGGTCTTCGGCCAAAAACATTCAGTACTTC.

The chain is built from TRBV6-5 and TRBJ2-7, with D maybe TRBD1 (6 bases). Germline V gene lookup returns CDR1 MNHEY and CDR2 SVGAGI. CDR3 length equals 14 residues. The V and J ends lost 5 bases and 6 bases respectively, with 17 bases between them. This CDR3 is CASSLGTTLGEQYF. The DNA of the CDR3 is TGTGCCAGCAGTCTAGGGACAACCCTCGGCGAGCAGTACTTC.

The V call is TRBV6-2 or TRBV6-3, the J call TRBJ2-7; 12 bases are shared with TRBD2. After removal of 8 bases from V and 6 bases from J, the junction contained 8 bases not matched to a gene. Germline CDR1 reads MNHEY; CDR2 reads SVGEGT. The CDR3 contains 14 residues. The CDR3 sequence: CASRLAGEVGEQYF. DNA for the CDR3: TGTGCCAGCCGACTAGCGGGAGAGGTCGGCGAGCAGTACTTC.

CDR3 nucleotides: TGTGCCAGCAGTTACCCGGAGCAGTACTTC. It specifies CASSYPEQYF. The chain links TRBV6-5 to TRBJ2-4, with D hard to call. The germline V and J ends were trimmed by 2 bases and 13 bases, with 6 bases remaining between them. The V gene's germline CDR1 is MNHEY and CDR2 SVGAGI. The CDR3 runs 10 residues.

This clonotype was seen a handful of times. The junction does not match germline at one end; this may be a read error. The V gene is TRBV29-1, the J gene TRBJ2-1; 8 bases are a match to TRBD1. CDR1 is SQVTM and CDR2 is ANQGSEA in the germline V gene. There are 16 residues in the CDR3. The CDR3 reads CSVQTPDRVTYNERFF. DNA for the CDR3: TGCAGCGTTCAAACACCGGACAGGGTCACCTACAATGAGCGGTTCTTC.

The rearrangement joins TRBV5-1 to TRBJ1-1; 7 bases map to TRBD1. This CDR3 has 15 residues. V lost 2 bases to trimming and J lost 5 bases; unmatched junction nucleotides: 9. Germline V gene lookup returns CDR1 SGHRS and CDR2 YFSETQ. The chain's CDR3 is CASSFDPGGRTEAFF. In nucleotides, the CDR3 is TGCGCCAGCAGCTTTGACCCAGGGGGACGAACTGAAGCTTTCTTT.

The V call is TRBV7-8, the J call TRBJ2-3, with D possibly matching TRBD2 (5 bases). Trimming removed 2 bases from V and 2 bases from J, with 17 bases in between. The CDR3 extends over 17 amino acids. CDR1 SGHVS and CDR2 FQNEAQ come from the germline V gene. The CDR3 region has the DNA TGTGCCAGCAGCTTATTGGCTAGCAGGAATGCCACAGATACGCAGTATTTT. Translating it yields CASSLLASRNATDTQYF.

This clonotype was observed a single time. One end of the junction fails to match germline, which may point to a read error. The V gene is TRBV6-2 or TRBV6-3, the J gene TRBJ2-1; 10 bases are shared with TRBD2. Germline V gene sequence: CDR1 MNHEY, CDR2 SVGEGT. The CDR3 is 15 residues long. CDR3 residues: CAGSYRLAGVDEQFF. CDR3 sequence (DNA): TGTGCCGGCAGTTACCGGCTAGCGGGAGTCGATGAGCAGTTCTTC.

CDR3 sequence reads: CSVPDSGGYGYTF. Here the CDR3 DNA reads TGCAGCGTCCCAGACTCAGGAGGCTATGGCTACACCTTC. V gene TRBV29-1 combines with J gene TRBJ1-2; D is ambiguous. Looked up from germline, CDR1 is SQVTM and CDR2 is ANQGSEA. The V end was cut by 6 bases, the J end by 4 bases, with 15 bases between. The length of the CDR3 is 13 residues.

The chain is built from TRBV7-2 and TRBJ2-3, with 15 bases matching TRBD2. V was clipped by 5 bases and J by 5 bases; unmatched bases: 5. Per the germline V gene, CDR1 is SGHTA and CDR2 is FQGNSA. CDR3 length: 16 residues. CDR3 bases: TGTGCCAGCAGCCACGGACTAGCGGGAGGGGGAGATACGCAGTATTTT. Protein: CASSHGLAGGGDTQYF.